Given below is one T cell receptor beta chain in context. The CDR3 runs 15 residues. Germline CDR1 and CDR2: SGHRS and YFSETQ. V gave up 5 bases and J gave up 4 bases, with 15 bases separating them. The table came from immunoSEQ multiplex PCR; TCRdb's copy has only in-frame clones and leaves some out. The sample has over 100,000 clones, approximately 90% seen once; the top ten hold around 0.99%. The sample comes from a study of T cell responses to AZD1222 COVID-19 vaccine. This TCR derives from an adult who received the AZD1222 COVID-19 vaccine. Sequences were derived from peripheral blood, sampled 28 days after the second AZD1222 dose. V gene TRBV5-1 combines with J gene TRBJ2-2; perhaps TRBD2 as D (5 bases). CDR3 sequence (DNA): TGCGCCAGCAGTAAGGACTCCCTGGCCACCGGGGAGCTGTTTTTT. The encoded protein is CASSKDSLATGELFF.